This is a list of T cell receptor beta chains from one sample in a study of radiotherapy plus CTLA-4 blockade in lung cancer. Clones were read by immunoSEQ multiplex PCR, and TCRdb kept only the in-frame ones, dropping some. The sample has under 110,000 clones; approximately 87% are singletons. Sample: peripheral blood, taken from a patient treated with radiotherapy plus ipilimumab. The receptors originated from a human donor with non-small cell lung cancer that progressed on radiotherapy plus ipilimumab. Some clones in this sample may be carry-over from other donors' samples. CDR3s include the opening cysteine and the closing phenylalanine or tryptophan. A D gene is named only where the DNA matches it firmly. The size entry is marked missing in some rows and otherwise reads once, few, many or a size class.

v_call: TRBV2
clone_size: .
d_call: TRBD1
j_call: TRBJ1-2
cdr3_nt: TGTGCCAGCAACCTGGACAGGACCTCTCGTTATGGCTACACCTTC
cdr3_aa: CASNLDRTSRYGYTF

v_call: TRBV11-2
clone_size: .
d_call: .
j_call: TRBJ1-6
cdr3_nt: TGTGCCAGCAGCTTTAGGGGCGGCTATAATTCACCCCTCCACTTT
cdr3_aa: CASSFRGGYNSPLHF

v_call: TRBV2
clone_size: .
d_call: TRBD2
j_call: TRBJ2-6
cdr3_nt: TGTGCCAGCACGGGGGGCTCTGGGGCCAACGTCCTGACTTTC
cdr3_aa: CASTGGSGANVLTF

v_call: TRBV6-4
clone_size: .
d_call: .
j_call: TRBJ2-3
cdr3_nt: TGTGCCAGCAGTGACTCAGTAGGGGGTACGCAGTATTTT
cdr3_aa: CASSDSVGGTQYF

v_call: TRBV5-4
clone_size: .
d_call: .
j_call: TRBJ1-6
cdr3_nt: TGTGCCAGCAGCTTGACGGGGACCTCACCCCTCCACTTT
cdr3_aa: CASSLTGTSPLHF

v_call: TRBV10-3
clone_size: .
d_call: TRBD2
j_call: TRBJ2-3
cdr3_nt: TGTGCCATCAGCGGACTAGCGGAGGGGGATACGCAGTATTTT
cdr3_aa: CAISGLAEGDTQYF

v_call: TRBV4-3
clone_size: .
d_call: .
j_call: TRBJ1-5
cdr3_nt: TGCGCCAGCAGCCAAGTGGAGGGTCAGCCCCAGCATTTT
cdr3_aa: CASSQVEGQPQHF

v_call: TRBV5-1
clone_size: .
d_call: TRBD1
j_call: TRBJ1-3
cdr3_nt: TGCGCCAGCAGCTCGACAGGGGGTGGAAACACCATATATTTT
cdr3_aa: CASSSTGGGNTIYF

v_call: TRBV5-1
clone_size: .
d_call: .
j_call: TRBJ2-7
cdr3_nt: TGCGCCAGCAGCCTTACAGTTCCCTACGAGCAGTACTTC
cdr3_aa: CASSLTVPYEQYF

v_call: TRBV7-2
clone_size: .
d_call: TRBD2
j_call: TRBJ2-2
cdr3_nt: TGTGCCAGCAGCTTCCAGCTAGCGGGGGCGCTAGGGGAGCTGTTTTTT
cdr3_aa: CASSFQLAGALGELFF

v_call: TRBV11-3
clone_size: .
d_call: .
j_call: TRBJ1-1
cdr3_nt: TGTGCCAGCAGCTTGAATACCGGGACTGGAGCTTTCTTT
cdr3_aa: CASSLNTGTGAFF

v_call: TRBV5-1
clone_size: .
d_call: .
j_call: TRBJ2-3
cdr3_nt: TGCGCCAGCAGCGAGGACATCACCACAGATACGCAGTATTTT
cdr3_aa: CASSEDITTDTQYF

v_call: TRBV9
clone_size: .
d_call: .
j_call: TRBJ2-5
cdr3_nt: TGTGCCAGCAGCGTAGTGGGGGCACAAGAGACCCAGTACTTC
cdr3_aa: CASSVVGAQETQYF

v_call: TRBV28
clone_size: .
d_call: .
j_call: TRBJ2-3
cdr3_nt: TGTGCCAGCAGTCTGGGGGGCACAGATACGCAGTATTTT
cdr3_aa: CASSLGGTDTQYF

v_call: TRBV7-2
clone_size: once
d_call: TRBD2
j_call: TRBJ2-3
cdr3_nt: TGTGCCAGCAGCTTAACAGCGGGGGTTATGTATGGTACGCAGTATTTT
cdr3_aa: CASSLTAGVMYGTQYF

v_call: TRBV6-6
clone_size: few
d_call: TRBD1
j_call: TRBJ2-2
cdr3_nt: TGTGCCAGGGACAGGGCTACCGGGGAGCTGTTTTTT
cdr3_aa: CARDRATGELFF

v_call: TRBV6-1
clone_size: few
d_call: .
j_call: TRBJ2-2
cdr3_nt: TGTGCCAGCAGTCCCCCGACAGACACCGGGGAGCTGTTTTTT
cdr3_aa: CASSPPTDTGELFF

v_call: TRBV7-3
clone_size: .
d_call: .
j_call: TRBJ1-2
cdr3_nt: TGTGCCAGCAGCCCAGATGGGGTCTATGGCTACACCTTC
cdr3_aa: CASSPDGVYGYTF

v_call: TRBV18
clone_size: .
d_call: TRBD1
j_call: TRBJ1-6
cdr3_nt: TGTGCCAGCTCAGTTGACAGGGGTCTTAATTCACCCCTCCACTTT
cdr3_aa: CASSVDRGLNSPLHF

v_call: TRBV5-4
clone_size: .
d_call: .
j_call: TRBJ2-1
cdr3_nt: TGTGCCAGCAGCTTCTTACTTTATAGAGACAATGAGCAGTTCTTC
cdr3_aa: CASSFLLYRDNEQFF

v_call: TRBV6-6
clone_size: .
d_call: TRBD1
j_call: TRBJ1-5
cdr3_nt: TGTGCCAGCAGTTACCAACAGGGGGCCAATCAGCCCCAGCATTTT
cdr3_aa: CASSYQQGANQPQHF

v_call: TRBV4-3
clone_size: once
d_call: .
j_call: TRBJ2-1
cdr3_nt: TGCGCCAGCAGCCAAGTTTTCTTCGGGGGTGTTGGCAATGAGCAGTTCTTC
cdr3_aa: CASSQVFFGGVGNEQFF

v_call: TRBV6-5
clone_size: .
d_call: TRBD2
j_call: TRBJ2-7
cdr3_nt: TGTGCCAGCAGTTCCTATAGCGGGGCGACATCCTACGAGCAGTACTTC
cdr3_aa: CASSSYSGATSYEQYF

v_call: TRBV27
clone_size: .
d_call: .
j_call: TRBJ1-2
cdr3_nt: TGTGCCAGCAGACTAGATGTGGCGAACCCCTATGGCTACACCTTC
cdr3_aa: CASRLDVANPYGYTF

v_call: TRBV5-1
clone_size: .
d_call: .
j_call: TRBJ1-4
cdr3_nt: TGCGCCAGCAGCTTGGACAGGGTGGTTGACGAAAAACTGTTTTTT
cdr3_aa: CASSLDRVVDEKLFF

v_call: TRBV10-3
clone_size: .
d_call: .
j_call: TRBJ1-4
cdr3_nt: TGTGCCCCTGAACGACGGCCAGTTGCAACTAATGAAAAACTGTTTTTT
cdr3_aa: CAPERRPVATNEKLFF

v_call: TRBV5-5
clone_size: .
d_call: TRBD1
j_call: TRBJ1-4
cdr3_nt: TGTGCCAGCAGCTTGCCGGGACAGGGCGGAGAAAAACTGTTTTTT
cdr3_aa: CASSLPGQGGEKLFF

v_call: TRBV4-2
clone_size: .
d_call: TRBD1
j_call: TRBJ1-1
cdr3_nt: TGTGCCAGCAGCCAAAGAGGACAGGGGACTCAAAGGAACACTGAAGCTTTCTTT
cdr3_aa: CASSQRGQGTQRNTEAFF

v_call: TRBV19
clone_size: once
d_call: .
j_call: TRBJ1-2
cdr3_nt: TGTGCCAGTACCCTCCAGGGAGAAACTGGCGTAGTCCTCTATGGCTACACCTTC
cdr3_aa: CASTLQGETGVVLYGYTF

v_call: TRBV7-9
clone_size: .
d_call: .
j_call: TRBJ1-4
cdr3_nt: TGTGCCAGCAGCCTCCGAATGACTACAACTAATGAAAAACTGTTTTTT
cdr3_aa: CASSLRMTTTNEKLFF

v_call: TRBV19
clone_size: .
d_call: .
j_call: TRBJ1-5
cdr3_nt: TGTGCCAGTAGTATACTGCTTCAGCCCCAGCATTTT
cdr3_aa: CASSILLQPQHF

v_call: TRBV6-1
clone_size: once
d_call: TRBD2
j_call: TRBJ2-2
cdr3_nt: TGTGCCAGCAGTGGACTAGCGGACACCGGGGAGCTGTTTTTT
cdr3_aa: CASSGLADTGELFF

v_call: TRBV5-1
clone_size: .
d_call: .
j_call: TRBJ2-1
cdr3_nt: TGCGCCAGCAGCTTGGGGGCCACTATCGGAAATGAGCAGTTCTTC
cdr3_aa: CASSLGATIGNEQFF

v_call: TRBV5-4
clone_size: .
d_call: .
j_call: TRBJ2-6
cdr3_nt: TGTGCCAGCAGGAAACAAGGGACACCTGGGGCCAACGTCCTGACTTTC
cdr3_aa: CASRKQGTPGANVLTF

v_call: TRBV5-1
clone_size: .
d_call: .
j_call: TRBJ2-2
cdr3_nt: TGCGCCAGCAGCCCAAGACGGGGGGCCAACACCGGGGAGCTGTTTTTT
cdr3_aa: CASSPRRGANTGELFF

v_call: TRBV18
clone_size: .
d_call: .
j_call: TRBJ1-1
cdr3_nt: TGTGCCAGCTCACAGGGAGGGAGCGGTGCTGAAGCTTTCTTT
cdr3_aa: CASSQGGSGAEAFF

v_call: TRBV6-1
clone_size: .
d_call: .
j_call: TRBJ2-7
cdr3_nt: TGTGCCAGCAGTCCGGACGGTTACGAGCAGTACTTC
cdr3_aa: CASSPDGYEQYF

v_call: TRBV4-2
clone_size: .
d_call: .
j_call: TRBJ2-5
cdr3_nt: TGTGCCAGCAGCCAAGATGTGCACTGGGAGACCCAGTACTTC
cdr3_aa: CASSQDVHWETQYF

v_call: TRBV7-2
clone_size: once
d_call: TRBD1
j_call: TRBJ2-6
cdr3_nt: TGTGCCAGCAGCGAACAGGGGGCTGGGGCCAACGTCCTGACTTTC
cdr3_aa: CASSEQGAGANVLTF

v_call: TRBV15
clone_size: .
d_call: .
j_call: TRBJ2-7
cdr3_nt: TGTGCCACCAGCAGAGGATACGAGCAGTACTTC
cdr3_aa: CATSRGYEQYF

v_call: TRBV4-2
clone_size: .
d_call: .
j_call: TRBJ2-7
cdr3_nt: TGTGCCAGCAGCCAAGGCGGGGACGAGCAGTACTTC
cdr3_aa: CASSQGGDEQYF

v_call: TRBV5-6
clone_size: .
d_call: .
j_call: TRBJ1-4
cdr3_nt: TGTGCCAGCAGCCTCAGGGGCTCCCAAAATGAAAAACTGTTTTTT
cdr3_aa: CASSLRGSQNEKLFF

v_call: TRBV28
clone_size: few
d_call: .
j_call: TRBJ1-2
cdr3_nt: TGTGCCACCCAGTTTCGGGAAAATGGCTACACCTTC
cdr3_aa: CATQFRENGYTF

v_call: TRBV5-5
clone_size: .
d_call: TRBD1
j_call: TRBJ1-6
cdr3_nt: TGTGCCAGCAGCTTGGGGACAGGATTTAGTTATTCACCCCTCCACTTT
cdr3_aa: CASSLGTGFSYSPLHF

v_call: TRBV7-2
clone_size: once
d_call: .
j_call: TRBJ1-1
cdr3_nt: TGTGCCAGCAGCTTAGACTACAGGGTGAGAACTGAAGCTTTCTTT
cdr3_aa: CASSLDYRVRTEAFF

v_call: TRBV15
clone_size: .
d_call: TRBD1
j_call: TRBJ2-7
cdr3_nt: TGTGCCACCAGCAGAGATCCGGGACAGGCCTCCTACGAGCAGTACTTC
cdr3_aa: CATSRDPGQASYEQYF

v_call: TRBV7-9
clone_size: .
d_call: .
j_call: TRBJ2-5
cdr3_nt: TGTGCCAGCACCCTAAACCAACTGGAGACCCAGTACTTC
cdr3_aa: CASTLNQLETQYF

v_call: TRBV11-3
clone_size: .
d_call: TRBD1
j_call: TRBJ2-7
cdr3_nt: TGTGCCAGCAGCTTACTGGACAGGGGGATATACGAGCAGTACTTC
cdr3_aa: CASSLLDRGIYEQYF

v_call: TRBV5-6
clone_size: .
d_call: TRBD1
j_call: TRBJ2-7
cdr3_nt: TGTGCCAGCAGGTATACAGGGGGCCCCACCTACGAGCAGTACTTC
cdr3_aa: CASRYTGGPTYEQYF

v_call: TRBV6-5
clone_size: .
d_call: .
j_call: TRBJ2-1
cdr3_nt: TGTGCCAGCAGTACTAACTGGGACCTTCAAGATGAGCAGTTCTTC
cdr3_aa: CASSTNWDLQDEQFF

v_call: TRBV7-6
clone_size: .
d_call: .
j_call: TRBJ2-7
cdr3_nt: TGTGCCAGCAGCTTAGTCCCGCTTGAGGCGGCCCCGTCCGAGCAGTACTTC
cdr3_aa: CASSLVPLEAAPSEQYF

v_call: TRBV5-1
clone_size: once
d_call: TRBD1
j_call: TRBJ2-7
cdr3_nt: TGCGCCAGCAGCTCCTACAGGGGGCAAGTTGAAGAGCAGTACTTC
cdr3_aa: CASSSYRGQVEEQYF

v_call: TRBV5-8
clone_size: .
d_call: TRBD1
j_call: TRBJ1-2
cdr3_nt: TGTGCCAGCAGCCTGACAGGGGGGGATGGCTACACCTTC
cdr3_aa: CASSLTGGDGYTF

v_call: TRBV4-3
clone_size: .
d_call: TRBD1
j_call: TRBJ2-7
cdr3_nt: TGCGCCAGCAGCACGCACAGGGGGCTGTTACTCGAGCAGTACTTC
cdr3_aa: CASSTHRGLLLEQYF